A single TCR beta chain is shown here with its context. Followed over time, Seattle patients had been enrolled while infection was active. This sample is part of a study of blood T cell repertoires in COVID-19. Study-level background: The United States, Italy and Spain provided the acute and convalescent COVID-19 samples. PBMCs, B-cell-depleted T cells, or T cells provided the cDNA or gDNA that made up the material.

As originally analysed: Amplified reference gene primers provided the basis for estimating nucleated cell counts. The method was immunoSEQ multiplex PCR; TCRdb's version includes in-frame clones alone and lacks a portion of them. Clone size and V and J calls were adopted from that table, with D and trimming inferred from the DNA. The sample records roughly 290,000 clones, approximately 90% being singletons. The CDR3 covers 13 residues. V was pared by 5 bases and J by 5 bases, with 4 bases of the junction left unmatched. The V gene is TRBV12-3 or TRBV12-4, the J gene TRBJ1-1; 8 bases are a match to TRBD1. This TCR was sampled from a woman aged 25 to 39 with COVID-19, enrolled during active disease. The sequencing sample was made of peripheral blood. The CDR3 coding sequence is TGTGCCAGCAGTACTCGGACAGGGACTGAAGCTTTCTTT. Its translation: CASSTRTGTEAFF.